This is a list of T cell receptor beta chains from one sample in a study of T cell responses to AZD1222 COVID-19 vaccine. Using immunoSEQ multiplex PCR, the repertoire was profiled, and TCRdb retains in-frame clones only, with some absent. This sample yields approximately 160,000 clones, of which around 94% are seen a single time; approximately 1% belongs to the top ten. The sample here was peripheral blood, taken on day 0 of AZD1222 vaccination. All receptors derive from an adult in good health. CDR3s include the opening cysteine and the closing phenylalanine or tryptophan. D genes are given only for firm matches. Size values are once, few and many counts, or a class for expanded clones, and some rows have none.

J | size | V | D | DNA | CDR3
TRBJ2-3 | NA | TRBV9 | NA | TGTGCCAGCAGCGTAGTCGGACTCAGCACAGATACGCAGTATTTT | CASSVVGLSTDTQYF
TRBJ2-1 | NA | TRBV5-1 | NA | TGCGCCAGCAGAGAAAGGAAGGGTTACAGCTCCTACAATGAGCAGTTCTTC | CASRERKGYSSYNEQFF
TRBJ1-1 | once | TRBV7-3 | NA | TGTGCCAGCAGCCGCCACCCGACAGAGCAGAACACTGAAGCTTTCTTT | CASSRHPTEQNTEAFF
TRBJ2-7 | NA | TRBV7-9 | TRBD2 | TGTGCCAGCAACCTCCCGGGGGGGCGCGAGCAGTACTTC | CASNLPGGREQYF
TRBJ2-7 | NA | TRBV5-6 | NA | TGTGCCAGCAGCGGACCGGGCCGGGGATACGAGCAGTACTTC | CASSGPGRGYEQYF
TRBJ1-2 | NA | TRBV14 | NA | TGTGCCAGCAGTCGATTCCAGGGCACGGGGGACGGCTACACCTTC | CASSRFQGTGDGYTF
TRBJ1-4 | NA | TRBV4-1 | NA | TGCGCCAGCAGCACTAGGTTAACTAATGAAAAACTGTTTTTT | CASSTRLTNEKLFF
TRBJ1-6 | NA | TRBV7-8 | NA | TGTGCCAGCAGCTTAGACGGTCTTTCACCCCTCCACTTT | CASSLDGLSPLHF
TRBJ1-5 | NA | TRBV2 | NA | TGTGCCAGCACGGCAGGGACCAATCAGCCCCAGCATTTT | CASTAGTNQPQHF
TRBJ2-3 | NA | TRBV15 | NA | TGTGCCACCAGAAGAGCGCGGGGAGTAGGGGCCACAGATACGCAGTATTTT | CATRRARGVGATDTQYF
TRBJ1-1 | NA | TRBV5-1 | NA | TGCGCCAGCAGCTTGAACTCGGGGGGCACTGAAGCTTTCTTT | CASSLNSGGTEAFF
TRBJ2-1 | NA | TRBV9 | TRBD2 | TGTGCCAGCAGCGGGAGGACTAGCGGGTACAATGAGCAGTTCTTC | CASSGRTSGYNEQFF
TRBJ2-7 | NA | TRBV28 | TRBD2 | TGTGCCAGCAGTTTAACTAGCGGGGGTTCCTACGAGCAGTACTTC | CASSLTSGGSYEQYF
TRBJ1-2 | NA | TRBV15 | NA | TGTGCCACCAGCAGAGATCGGAGCTATGGCTACACCTTC | CATSRDRSYGYTF
TRBJ1-2 | NA | TRBV4-1 | NA | TGCGCCAGCAGCCAAGACAGGGGAGGGTATGGCTACACCTTC | CASSQDRGGYGYTF
TRBJ1-6 | NA | TRBV19 | NA | TGTGCCAGTAGGGAAATACAGGGACCAGTGTCCTATAATTCACCCCTCCACTTT | CASREIQGPVSYNSPLHF